Given below is one TCR beta chain in context. Its antigen is still unknown. Base-call qualities are not available, and no considerably larger clone is one nucleotide away. TCRbeta CDR3 regions were amplified from genomic DNA by means of the immunoSEQ Assay, a bias-controlled multiplex PCR. Turning to the authors' computational methods: The number of nucleated cells in each sample was estimated from the amplification of reference gene primers within the assay. To quantify the absolute abundance of each unique TCRbeta CDR3 rearrangement, sequence reads were collapsed and filtered. For each sample, productive Simpson clonality was calculated as the square root of Simpson's diversity index across productive rearrangements. TCRdb carries this immuneACCESS record with in-frame sequences only. Its versions omit some clonotypes, under half of them owing to an unresolved V gene in the studies checked, with the rest unexplained. The DNA gave D and trimming, while V, J and clone size come from that table. This sample comprises about 400,000 clones, about 88% of them detected only once. Around 3% of the sample comes from the top ten.

The collaborating institutions used their own protocols to collect whole blood in K2EDTA tubes. For TCRbeta analysis, collaborators shipped samples as frozen whole blood, isolated PBMCs, or DNA extracted from either of those sample types. These data come from a study of blood T cell repertoires in COVID-19 (dated by TCRdb to the early 2020s). About the full investigation: The collaborator samples originated in the United States, Italy and Spain and spanned the acute and convalescent phases of COVID-19. The material from the prospective study consisted of cDNA or gDNA derived from T cells, B-cell-depleted T cells, or PBMCs. Subjects who had been exposed to COVID-19, were actively infected with it, or had recovered from it provided the deeply sampled blood TCRbeta repertoires that made up the dataset. The repertoires were released in a freely available public database meant as a resource for research on the immune response to SARS-CoV-2. The samples were drawn from two sources: the first 160 participants of the ongoing ImmuneRACE study, and 1,200 or so subjects contributed by 6 global collaborators. Nearly every sample came with metadata listing a de-identified subject ID, COVID-19 status, age in years and sex. Where available, HLA class I and class II types were obtained from metadata supplied by the sample provider rather than from assay-based typing. General conclusions and limits of the study: Clinical and demographic metadata were provided uncurated, with the amount varying by source and participant.

Looking up the germline V gene yields CDR1 MNHEY and CDR2 SVGAGI. The CDR3 contains 13 residues, cysteine and phenylalanine counted. Only the CDR3 region is kept as DNA, spanning 39 bases read in frame from base 1. V is cut by 6 bases and J by 3 bases, and the space between the germline ends is 11 bases. The rearranged chain carries TRBV6-5 and TRBJ1-2; no D gene is confidently identified. The sample was peripheral blood. This receptor was taken from a human donor in a cohort sampled during active COVID-19. This receptor has the CDR3 CASSLSGDYGYTF. The DNA sequence is TGTGCCAGCAGCCTCTCTGGAGACTATGGCTACACCTTC.